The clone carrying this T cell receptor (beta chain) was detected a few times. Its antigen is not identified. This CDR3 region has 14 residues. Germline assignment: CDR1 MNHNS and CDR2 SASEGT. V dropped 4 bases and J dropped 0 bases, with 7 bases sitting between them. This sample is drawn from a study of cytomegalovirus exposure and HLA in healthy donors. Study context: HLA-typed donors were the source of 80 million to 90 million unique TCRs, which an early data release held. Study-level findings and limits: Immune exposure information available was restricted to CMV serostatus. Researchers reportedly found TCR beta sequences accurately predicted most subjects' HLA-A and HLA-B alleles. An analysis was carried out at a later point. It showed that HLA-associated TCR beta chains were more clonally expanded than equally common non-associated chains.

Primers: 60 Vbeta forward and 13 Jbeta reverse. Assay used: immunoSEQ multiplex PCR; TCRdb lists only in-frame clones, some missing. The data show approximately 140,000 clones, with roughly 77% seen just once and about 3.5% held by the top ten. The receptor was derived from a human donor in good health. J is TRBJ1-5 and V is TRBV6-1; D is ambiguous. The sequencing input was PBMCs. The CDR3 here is CASSAGFSNQPQHF. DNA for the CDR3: TGTGCCAGCAGTGCGGGATTTAGCAATCAGCCCCAGCATTTT.